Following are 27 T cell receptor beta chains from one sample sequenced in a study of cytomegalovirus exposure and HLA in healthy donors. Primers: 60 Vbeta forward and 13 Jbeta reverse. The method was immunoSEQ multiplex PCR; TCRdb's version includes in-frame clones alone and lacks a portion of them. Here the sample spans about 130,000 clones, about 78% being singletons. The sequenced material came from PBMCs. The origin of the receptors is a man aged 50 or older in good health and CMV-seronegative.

The DNA for the CDR3 is TGCGCCAGCAGTGAGTCGGGACAGCTGAACACTGAAGCTTTCTTT. This sequence encodes CASSESGQLNTEAFF. This rearrangement joins TRBV10-1 to TRBJ1-1; 7 positions match TRBD1. V lost 0 bases and J lost 0; bases outside the gene matches: 1. The germline V gene has CDR1 WNHNN and CDR2 SYGVQD (reference sequence). The length of the CDR3 is 15 residues.

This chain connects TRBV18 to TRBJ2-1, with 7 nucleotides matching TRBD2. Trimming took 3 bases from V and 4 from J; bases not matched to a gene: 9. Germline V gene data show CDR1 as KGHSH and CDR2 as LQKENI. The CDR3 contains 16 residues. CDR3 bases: TGTGCCAGCTCACCGACTCGGGGCGGGAGTTACAATGAGCAGTTCTTC. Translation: CASSPTRGGSYNEQFF.

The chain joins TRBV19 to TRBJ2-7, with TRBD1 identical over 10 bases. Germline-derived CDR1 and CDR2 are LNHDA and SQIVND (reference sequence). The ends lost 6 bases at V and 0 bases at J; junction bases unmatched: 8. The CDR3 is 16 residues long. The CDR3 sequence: CASRPSWTGGSYEQYF. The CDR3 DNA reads TGTGCCAGTAGACCATCTTGGACAGGGGGCTCCTACGAGCAGTACTTC. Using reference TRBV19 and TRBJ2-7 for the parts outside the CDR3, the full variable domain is DGGITQSPKYLFRKEGQNVTLSCEQNLNHDAMYWYRQDPGQGLRLIYYSQIVNDFQKGDIAEGYSVSREKKESFPLTVTSAQKNPTAFYLCASRPSWTGGSYEQYFGPGTRLTVT.

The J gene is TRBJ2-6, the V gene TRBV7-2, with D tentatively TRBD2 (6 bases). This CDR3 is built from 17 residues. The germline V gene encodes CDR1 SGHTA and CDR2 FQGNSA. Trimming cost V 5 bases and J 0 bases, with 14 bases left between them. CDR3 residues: CASSPTGESSGANVLTF. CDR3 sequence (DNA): TGTGCCAGCAGCCCGACGGGGGAGAGCTCTGGGGCCAACGTCCTGACTTTC. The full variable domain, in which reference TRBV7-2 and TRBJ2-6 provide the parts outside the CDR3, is GAGVSQSPSNKVTEKGKDVELRCDPISGHTALYWYRQSLGQGLEFLIYFQGNSAPDKSGLPSDRFSAERTGGSVSTLTIQRTQQEDSAVYLCASSPTGESSGANVLTFGAGSRLTVL.

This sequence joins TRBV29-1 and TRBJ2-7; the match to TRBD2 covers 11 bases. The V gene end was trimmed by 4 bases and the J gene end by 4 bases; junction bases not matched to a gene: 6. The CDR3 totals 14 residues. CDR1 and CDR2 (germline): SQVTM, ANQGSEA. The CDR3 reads CSVGLAGGGYEQYF. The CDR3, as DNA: TGCAGCGTTGGGTTAGCGGGAGGGGGATACGAGCAGTACTTC.

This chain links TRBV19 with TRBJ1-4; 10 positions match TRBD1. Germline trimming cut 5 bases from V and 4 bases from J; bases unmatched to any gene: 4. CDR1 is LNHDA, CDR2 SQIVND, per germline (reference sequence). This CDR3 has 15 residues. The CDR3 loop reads CASSPRTGGNEKLFF. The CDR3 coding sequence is TGTGCCAGTAGTCCTCGGACAGGGGGTAATGAAAAACTGTTTTTT.

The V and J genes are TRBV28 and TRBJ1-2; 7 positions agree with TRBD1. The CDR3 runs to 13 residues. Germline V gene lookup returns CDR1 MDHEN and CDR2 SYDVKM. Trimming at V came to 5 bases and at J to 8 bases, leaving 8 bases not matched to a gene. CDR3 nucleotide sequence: TGTGCCAGCAGTACACAGGGGTTGAGGGGCTACACCTTC. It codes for CASSTQGLRGYTF.

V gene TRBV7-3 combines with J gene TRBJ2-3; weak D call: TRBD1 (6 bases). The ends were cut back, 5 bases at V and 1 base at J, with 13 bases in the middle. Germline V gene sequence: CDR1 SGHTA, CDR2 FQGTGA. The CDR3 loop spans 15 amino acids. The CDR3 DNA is TGTGCCAGCAGCCTAGGACAGTTAGGCACAGATACGCAGTATTTT. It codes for CASSLGQLGTDTQYF.

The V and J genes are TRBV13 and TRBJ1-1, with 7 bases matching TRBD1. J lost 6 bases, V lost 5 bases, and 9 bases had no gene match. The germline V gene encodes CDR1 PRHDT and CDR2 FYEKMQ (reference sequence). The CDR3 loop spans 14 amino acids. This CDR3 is CASSINRGLPEAFF. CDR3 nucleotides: TGTGCCAGCAGCATCAACAGGGGACTCCCTGAAGCTTTCTTT.

The CDR3 sequence: CASSLVGNSNRLRSYEQYF. The DNA of the CDR3 is TGTGCCAGCAGCTTGGTGGGGAATTCGAACAGGTTGAGATCCTACGAGCAGTACTTC. The J gene is TRBJ2-7, the V gene TRBV5-4; possible D gene TRBD1, 5 bases. Germline-derived CDR1 and CDR2 are SGHNT and YYREEE (reference sequence). CDR3 length: 19 amino acids. The V end lost 0 bases, the J end lost 1 base, and 23 bases lay between the germline ends.

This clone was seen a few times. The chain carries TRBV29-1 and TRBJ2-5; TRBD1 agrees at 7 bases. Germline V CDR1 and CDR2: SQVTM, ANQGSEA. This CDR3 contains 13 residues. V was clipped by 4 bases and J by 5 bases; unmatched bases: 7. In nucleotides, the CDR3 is TGCAGCGTTGGGACAGGTATAGGGGAGACCCAGTACTTC. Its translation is CSVGTGIGETQYF.

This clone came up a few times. The CDR3, as DNA: TGTGCCAGCAGTTTGGGGGAGGTTCTCGGCTATGGCTACACCTTC. Amino acid sequence: CASSLGEVLGYGYTF. This chain connects TRBV28 to TRBJ1-2; the D gene is possibly TRBD1 (5 bases). Germline V gives CDR1 MDHEN, CDR2 SYDVKM. The CDR3 covers 15 residues. V was cut by 3 bases and J by 4 bases, with 15 bases left in between.

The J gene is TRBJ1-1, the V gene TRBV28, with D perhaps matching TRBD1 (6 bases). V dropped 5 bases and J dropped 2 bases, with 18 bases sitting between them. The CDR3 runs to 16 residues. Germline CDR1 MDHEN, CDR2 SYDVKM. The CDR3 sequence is CASSPPLGHQNTEAFF. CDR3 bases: TGTGCCAGCAGTCCTCCTTTGGGACACCAAAACACTGAAGCTTTCTTT.

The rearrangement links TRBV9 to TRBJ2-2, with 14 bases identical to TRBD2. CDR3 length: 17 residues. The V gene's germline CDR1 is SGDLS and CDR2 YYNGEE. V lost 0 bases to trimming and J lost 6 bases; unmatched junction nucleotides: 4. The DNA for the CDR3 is TGTGCCAGCAGCGTAGGACTAGCGGGAGGGGCGGCCGGGGAGCTGTTTTTT. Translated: CASSVGLAGGAAGELFF.

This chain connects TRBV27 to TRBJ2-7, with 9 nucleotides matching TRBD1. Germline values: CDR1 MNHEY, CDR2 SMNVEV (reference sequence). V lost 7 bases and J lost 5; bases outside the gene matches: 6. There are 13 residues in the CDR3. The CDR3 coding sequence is TGTGCCAGCACGACAGGGGGAAAGAACGAGCAGTACTTC. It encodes CASTTGGKNEQYF.

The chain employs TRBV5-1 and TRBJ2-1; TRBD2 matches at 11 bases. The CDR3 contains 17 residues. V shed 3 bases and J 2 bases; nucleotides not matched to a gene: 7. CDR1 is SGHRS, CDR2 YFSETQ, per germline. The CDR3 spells CASSSLAGGSAYNEQFF. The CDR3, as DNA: TGCGCCAGCAGCTCCCTAGCGGGAGGAAGCGCCTACAATGAGCAGTTCTTC.

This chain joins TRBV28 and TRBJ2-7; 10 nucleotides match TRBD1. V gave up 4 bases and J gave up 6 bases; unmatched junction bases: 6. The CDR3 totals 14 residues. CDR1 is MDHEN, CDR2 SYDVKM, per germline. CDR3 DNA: TGTGCCAGCAGTTCTGGACAGGGGGTGGGCGAGCAGTACTTC. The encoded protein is CASSSGQGVGEQYF.

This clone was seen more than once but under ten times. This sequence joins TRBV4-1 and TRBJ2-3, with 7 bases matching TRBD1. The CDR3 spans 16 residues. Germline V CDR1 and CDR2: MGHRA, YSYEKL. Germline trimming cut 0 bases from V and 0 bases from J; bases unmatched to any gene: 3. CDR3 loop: CASSQDPGQSTDTQYF. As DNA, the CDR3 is TGCGCCAGCAGCCAAGATCCGGGACAGAGCACAGATACGCAGTATTTT.

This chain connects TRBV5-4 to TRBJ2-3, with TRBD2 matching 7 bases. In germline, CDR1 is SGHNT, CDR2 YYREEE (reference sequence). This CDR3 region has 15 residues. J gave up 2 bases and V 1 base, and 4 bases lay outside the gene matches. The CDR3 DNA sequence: TGTGCCAGCAGCTTGTCGGGAGGTCTCACAGATACGCAGTATTTT. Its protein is CASSLSGGLTDTQYF.

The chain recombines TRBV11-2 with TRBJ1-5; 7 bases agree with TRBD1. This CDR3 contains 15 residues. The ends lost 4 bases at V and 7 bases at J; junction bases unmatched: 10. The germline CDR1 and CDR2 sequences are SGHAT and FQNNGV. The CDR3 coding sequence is TGTGCCAGCAGCTCCTCGAGACAGGGAGGACAGCCCCAGCATTTT. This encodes CASSSSRQGGQPQHF.

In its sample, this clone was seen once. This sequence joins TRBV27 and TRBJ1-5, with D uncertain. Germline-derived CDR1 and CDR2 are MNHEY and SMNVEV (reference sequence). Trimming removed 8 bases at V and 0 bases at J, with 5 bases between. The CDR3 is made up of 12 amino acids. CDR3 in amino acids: CASRGSNQPQHF. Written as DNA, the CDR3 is TGTGCCAGCCGGGGTAGCAATCAGCCCCAGCATTTT.

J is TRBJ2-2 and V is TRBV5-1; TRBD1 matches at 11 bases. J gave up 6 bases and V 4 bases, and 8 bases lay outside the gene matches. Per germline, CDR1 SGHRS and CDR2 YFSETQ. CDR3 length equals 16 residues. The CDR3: CASSTRDRGAAGELFF. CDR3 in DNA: TGCGCCAGCAGCACAAGGGACAGGGGGGCGGCCGGGGAGCTGTTTTTT.

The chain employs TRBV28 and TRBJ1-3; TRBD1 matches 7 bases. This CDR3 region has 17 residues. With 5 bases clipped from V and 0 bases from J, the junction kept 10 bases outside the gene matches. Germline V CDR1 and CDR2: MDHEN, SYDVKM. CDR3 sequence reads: CASSHAGQTYSGNTIYF. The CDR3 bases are TGTGCCAGCAGTCATGCGGGACAGACTTACTCTGGAAACACCATATATTTT.

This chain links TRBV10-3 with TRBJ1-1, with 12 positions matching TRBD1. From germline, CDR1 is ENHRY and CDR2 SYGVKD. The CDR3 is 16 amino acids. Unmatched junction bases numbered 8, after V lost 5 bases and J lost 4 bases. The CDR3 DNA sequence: TGTGCCATCAGTTCGGGACAGGGGGCGCGGGGCACTGAAGCTTTCTTT. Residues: CAISSGQGARGTEAFF.

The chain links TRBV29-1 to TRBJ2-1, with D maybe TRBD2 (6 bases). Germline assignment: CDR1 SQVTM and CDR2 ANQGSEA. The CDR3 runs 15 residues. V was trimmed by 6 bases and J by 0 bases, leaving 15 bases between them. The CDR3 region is CSVAPSVSSYNEQFF. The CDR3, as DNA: TGCAGCGTAGCCCCTAGCGTCTCCTCCTACAATGAGCAGTTCTTC.

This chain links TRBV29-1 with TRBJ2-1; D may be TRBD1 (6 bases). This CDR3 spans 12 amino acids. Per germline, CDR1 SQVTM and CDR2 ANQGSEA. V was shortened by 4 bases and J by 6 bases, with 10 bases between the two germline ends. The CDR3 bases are TGCAGCGTTGTTGACAGGCGCAATGAGCAGTTCTTC. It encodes CSVVDRRNEQFF.

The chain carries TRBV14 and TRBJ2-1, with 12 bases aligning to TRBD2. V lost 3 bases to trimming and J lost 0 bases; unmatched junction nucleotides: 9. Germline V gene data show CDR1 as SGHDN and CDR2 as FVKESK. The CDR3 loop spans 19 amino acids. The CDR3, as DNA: TGTGCCAGCAGCCACCGACTAGCGGGAGAGGGAAGCTCCTACAATGAGCAGTTCTTC. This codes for CASSHRLAGEGSSYNEQFF.